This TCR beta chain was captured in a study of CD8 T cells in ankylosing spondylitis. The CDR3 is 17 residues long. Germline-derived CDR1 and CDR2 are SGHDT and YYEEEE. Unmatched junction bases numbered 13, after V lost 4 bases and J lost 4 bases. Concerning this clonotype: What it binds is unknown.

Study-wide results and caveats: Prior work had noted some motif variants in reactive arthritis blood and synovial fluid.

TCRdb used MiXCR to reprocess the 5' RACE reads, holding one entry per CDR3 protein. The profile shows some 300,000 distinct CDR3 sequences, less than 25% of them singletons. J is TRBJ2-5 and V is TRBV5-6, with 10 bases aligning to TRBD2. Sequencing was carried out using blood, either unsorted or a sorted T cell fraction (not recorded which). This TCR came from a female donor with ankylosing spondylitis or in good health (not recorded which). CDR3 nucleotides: TGTGCCAGCAGCCCTCCAGCGGGAGGGGGTTGGGGAGAGACCCAGTACTTC. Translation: CASSPPAGGGWGETQYF.